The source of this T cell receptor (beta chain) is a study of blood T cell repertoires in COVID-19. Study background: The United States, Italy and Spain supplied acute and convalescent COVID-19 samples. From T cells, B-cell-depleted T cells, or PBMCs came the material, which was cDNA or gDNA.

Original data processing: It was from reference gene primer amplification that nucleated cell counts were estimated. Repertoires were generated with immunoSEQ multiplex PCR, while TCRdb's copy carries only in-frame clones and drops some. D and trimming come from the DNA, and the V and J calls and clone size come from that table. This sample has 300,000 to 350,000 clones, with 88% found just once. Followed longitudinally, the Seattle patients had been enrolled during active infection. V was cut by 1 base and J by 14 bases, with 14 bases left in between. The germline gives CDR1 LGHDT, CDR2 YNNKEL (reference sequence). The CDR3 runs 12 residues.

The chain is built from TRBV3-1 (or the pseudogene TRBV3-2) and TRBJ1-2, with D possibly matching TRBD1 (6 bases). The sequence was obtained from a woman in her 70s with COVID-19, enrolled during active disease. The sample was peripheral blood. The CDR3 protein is CASSQATTGLTF. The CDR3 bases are TGTGCCAGCAGCCAAGCTACGACAGGACTTACCTTC.